This TCR beta chain was documented in a study of OX40 agonist ivuxolimab in advanced cancers. This CDR3 contains 16 residues. Deletions cut 6 bases from V and 7 bases from J, with 21 bases between. CDR1 is SNHLY and CDR2 is FYNNEI in the germline V gene. The method was immunoSEQ multiplex PCR; TCRdb's version includes in-frame clones alone and lacks a portion of them. The repertoire has roughly 92,000 clones, almost 90% of them found once; the top ten carry roughly 0.17%. The material sequenced was CD4+ or CD8+ T cells sorted from blood, taken in a trial of the OX40 agonist ivuxolimab. J is TRBJ1-4 and V is TRBV2; D may be TRBD1 (6 bases). The sequence was collected from an adult with an advanced solid tumor such as melanoma, head and neck, liver or kidney cancer. Written as DNA, the CDR3 is TGTGCCAGCAGCCGGGGGCAGGGAGGAATTAGTGAAAAACTGTTTTTT. Protein sequence: CASSRGQGGISEKLFF.